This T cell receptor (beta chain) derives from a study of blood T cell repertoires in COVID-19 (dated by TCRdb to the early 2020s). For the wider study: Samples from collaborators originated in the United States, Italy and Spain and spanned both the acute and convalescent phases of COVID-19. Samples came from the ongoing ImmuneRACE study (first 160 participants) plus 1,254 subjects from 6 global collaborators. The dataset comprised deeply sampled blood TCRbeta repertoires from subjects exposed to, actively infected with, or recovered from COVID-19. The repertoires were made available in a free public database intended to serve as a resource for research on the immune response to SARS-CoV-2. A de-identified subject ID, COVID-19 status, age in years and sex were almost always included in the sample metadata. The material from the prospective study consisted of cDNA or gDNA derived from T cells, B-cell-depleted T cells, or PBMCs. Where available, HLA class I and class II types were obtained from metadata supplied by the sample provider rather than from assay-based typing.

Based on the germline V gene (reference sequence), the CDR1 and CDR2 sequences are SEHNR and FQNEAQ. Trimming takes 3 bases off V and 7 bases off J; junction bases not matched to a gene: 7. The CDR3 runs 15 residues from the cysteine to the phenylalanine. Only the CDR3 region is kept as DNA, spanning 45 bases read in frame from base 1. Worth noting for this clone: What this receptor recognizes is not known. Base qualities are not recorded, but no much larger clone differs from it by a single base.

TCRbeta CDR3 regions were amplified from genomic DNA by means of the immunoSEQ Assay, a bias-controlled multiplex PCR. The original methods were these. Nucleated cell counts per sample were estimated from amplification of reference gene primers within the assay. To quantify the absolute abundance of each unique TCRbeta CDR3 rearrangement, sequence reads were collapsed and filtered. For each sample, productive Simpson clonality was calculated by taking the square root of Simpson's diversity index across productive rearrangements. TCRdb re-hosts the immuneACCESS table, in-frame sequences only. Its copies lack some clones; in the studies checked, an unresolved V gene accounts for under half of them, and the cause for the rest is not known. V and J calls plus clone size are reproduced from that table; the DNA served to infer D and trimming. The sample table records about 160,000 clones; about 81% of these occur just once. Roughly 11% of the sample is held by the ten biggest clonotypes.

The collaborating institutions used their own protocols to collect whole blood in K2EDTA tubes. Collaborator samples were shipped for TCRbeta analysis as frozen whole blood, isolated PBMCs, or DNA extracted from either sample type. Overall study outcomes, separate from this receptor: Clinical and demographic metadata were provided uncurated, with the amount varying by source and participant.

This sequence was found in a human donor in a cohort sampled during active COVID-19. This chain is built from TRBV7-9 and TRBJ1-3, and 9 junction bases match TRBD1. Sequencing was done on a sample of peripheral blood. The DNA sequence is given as TGTGCCAGCAGCTTTCAGGGACAGGGAACCAACACCATATATTTT. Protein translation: CASSFQGQGTNTIYF.